This record concerns one T cell receptor (beta chain) sequence. Only one heparinised blood draw was taken per donor, and its volume averaged roughly 120 mL. The data were taken from a study of beta chain features in type 1 diabetes. Sequenced material consisted of expressed TCRB transcripts (all of the isolated RNA was reverse transcribed). The study sequenced naive, central memory and regulatory T cell samples to an average of about 3.8 million reads. The method was immunoSEQ multiplex PCR; TCRdb's version includes in-frame clones alone and lacks a portion of them. The profile covers around 300,000 clones, with 11% appearing a single time and just over 0.015% taken by the ten largest. The CDR3 spans 16 residues. Germline V gene lookup returns CDR1 KGHSH and CDR2 LQKENI. The V and J ends lost 3 bases and 6 bases, in that order; junction bases with no gene match: 10.

The rearrangement joins TRBV18 to TRBJ2-2; 7 positions match TRBD1. The sample was naive CD4+ T cells from blood. The sequence came from a woman aged 25 to 39 in good health. The DNA of the CDR3 is TGTGCCAGCTCACCCTCGGGACAGTCGGTTGCCGGGGAGCTGTTTTTT. It encodes CASSPSGQSVAGELFF.